These T cell receptor beta chains were read from a single sample in a study of T cell responses to AZD1222 COVID-19 vaccine. Produced via immunoSEQ multiplex PCR; TCRdb's table is partial and in-frame only. The sample yields around 78,000 clones, around nine tenths seen once. Here the sequenced sample was peripheral blood, taken 28 days after the second AZD1222 dose. These receptors were collected from an adult who received the AZD1222 COVID-19 vaccine. Both conserved end residues are part of each CDR3. D genes are given only for firm matches. Expanded clones are given a class, and other clones once, few, many or no size at all.

clone_size	v_call	d_call	j_call	cdr3_nt	cdr3_aa
-	TRBV27	TRBD2	TRBJ2-7	TGTGCCAGCAGTTCCCCACTAGCGGGAGGGCCCTACGAGCAGTACTTC	CASSSPLAGGPYEQYF
-	TRBV3-1/TRBV3-2	-	TRBJ2-3	TGTGCCAGCAGCCCCTCCCTTGGGGGCGCAGATACGCAGTATTTT	CASSPSLGGADTQYF
-	TRBV6-5	-	TRBJ1-2	TGTGCCAGCAGTACGCGGTATGGCTACACCTTC	CASSTRYGYTF
few	TRBV5-1	-	TRBJ1-1	TGCGCCAGCAGCTTGGCTGATTCTGAAGCTTTCTTT	CASSLADSEAFF
-	TRBV5-4	TRBD2	TRBJ2-5	TGTGCCAGCAGCTTGGTCCCCGGGACTAGCGGGGGGGGGACCCAGTACTTC	CASSLVPGTSGGGTQYF
-	TRBV12-3/TRBV12-4	-	TRBJ2-1	TGTGCCAGCACCCCGGAGAACAATGAGCAGTTCTTC	CASTPENNEQFF
-	TRBV5-1	-	TRBJ2-7	TGCGCCAGCACCACGGACGGAACAGGGAACGAGCAGTACTTC	CASTTDGTGNEQYF
-	TRBV12-3/TRBV12-4	-	TRBJ1-5	TGTGCCAGCAGCAGGGGATGGCAGCCCCAGCATTTT	CASSRGWQPQHF
few	TRBV4-2	TRBD1	TRBJ2-1	TGTGCCAGCAGCCTCGGACAGGTGGACAATGAGCAGTTCTTC	CASSLGQVDNEQFF
-	TRBV6-5	-	TRBJ1-4	TGTGCCAGCGGGAGGCGAAATGAAAAACTGTTTTTT	CASGRRNEKLFF
-	TRBV30	-	TRBJ2-5	TGTGCCTGGGTTCCGACTGTCCAAGAGACCCAGTACTTC	CAWVPTVQETQYF
-	TRBV5-6	TRBD1	TRBJ2-1	TGTGCCAGCAGCTATAGGACAGGTGGTGAGCAGTTCTTC	CASSYRTGGEQFF
-	TRBV3-1/TRBV3-2	-	TRBJ2-7	TGTGCCAGCAGCCACCGACAGAGGGGCGAGCAGTACTTC	CASSHRQRGEQYF
-	TRBV5-4	TRBD1	TRBJ1-1	TGTGCCAGCAGCTACGGACAGGGGGACACTGAAGCTTTCTTT	CASSYGQGDTEAFF
-	TRBV6-5	-	TRBJ2-2	TGTGCCAGCAGTCGAGACAGGGACTCCACCGGGGAGCTGTTTTTT	CASSRDRDSTGELFF
-	TRBV4-2	-	TRBJ2-7	TGTGCCAGCAGCCATGGTATCGGGGCCTACGAGCAGTACTTC	CASSHGIGAYEQYF
-	TRBV9	-	TRBJ1-4	TGTGCCAGCAGCGTTGGGGGGGATGAAAAACTGTTTTTT	CASSVGGDEKLFF
-	TRBV9	-	TRBJ1-2	TGTGCCAGCAGCGTAAGAATCGGGGGTAGCTATGGCTACACCTTC	CASSVRIGGSYGYTF
once	TRBV30	-	TRBJ2-1	TGTGCCTGGATTGCTCTCGTGGGAAATGAGCAGTTCTTC	CAWIALVGNEQFF
-	TRBV7-9	TRBD1	TRBJ2-2	TGTGCCAGCAGCCGGGACAGGGGGATTCCCGGGGAGCTGTTTTTT	CASSRDRGIPGELFF
-	TRBV2	-	TRBJ2-3	TGTGCCAGCAACATCCCGTCCCCAGATACGCAGTATTTT	CASNIPSPDTQYF
once	TRBV12-3/TRBV12-4	-	TRBJ2-3	TGTGCCAGCTCGGGTCAGGGCACAGATACGCAGTATTTT	CASSGQGTDTQYF
-	TRBV12-3/TRBV12-4	-	TRBJ2-1	TGTGCCGGCTCCCGTACCTACAATGAGCAGTTCTTC	CAGSRTYNEQFF
-	TRBV19	TRBD1	TRBJ2-7	TGTGCCAGTAGTATAGCCGGGACAGGGGCCTACGAGCAGTACTTC	CASSIAGTGAYEQYF
-	TRBV3-1/TRBV3-2	-	TRBJ2-7	TGTGCCAGCAGCCAACTAGAGGAGCAGTACTTC	CASSQLEEQYF
-	TRBV10-3	-	TRBJ2-3	TGTGCCATCAGTGAGGCGGGCTACACAGATACGCAGTATTTT	CAISEAGYTDTQYF
-	TRBV11-3	TRBD1	TRBJ1-1	TGTGCCAGCACGGGGACAGCGAGGAACACTGAAGCTTTCTTT	CASTGTARNTEAFF
-	TRBV11-3	-	TRBJ1-4	TGTGCCAGCAGCTTAACCTTCTGGCAGGGAGGAGAAAAACTGTTTTTT	CASSLTFWQGGEKLFF
-	TRBV7-3	-	TRBJ2-4	TGTGCCAGCAGCCCCAGTACTCGGGACATTCAGTACTTC	CASSPSTRDIQYF
-	TRBV30	-	TRBJ1-5	TGTGCCTGGAGTGTTCTCGGACACCCCTCAGATCAGCCCCAGCATTTT	CAWSVLGHPSDQPQHF
-	TRBV7-2	-	TRBJ2-3	TGTGCCAGCAGCAGGCGTCGATCTAGCACAGATACGCAGTATTTT	CASSRRRSSTDTQYF
-	TRBV11-3	TRBD1	TRBJ1-2	TGTGCCAGCAGCTTAGCCTCGGGACAGGCCAACTATGGCTACACCTTC	CASSLASGQANYGYTF
-	TRBV5-3	-	TRBJ1-1	TGTGCCAGAAGCTTATTGGGGGAGCCCAACACTGAAGCTTTCTTT	CARSLLGEPNTEAFF
-	TRBV3-1/TRBV3-2	TRBD1	TRBJ1-2	TGTGCCAGCAGCCAGGACAGGGTGGGAGGCTACACCTTC	CASSQDRVGGYTF
-	TRBV27	-	TRBJ1-2	TGTGCCAGCAGTTTGGACAGTTTCAGAGGCTACACCTTC	CASSLDSFRGYTF
-	TRBV7-8	TRBD2	TRBJ2-7	TGTGCCAGCAGCTTAGTGGCTAGCGGGAGGGACTACGAGCAGTACTTC	CASSLVASGRDYEQYF
-	TRBV7-9	-	TRBJ1-2	TGTGCCAGCAGCTCACAGATTACCTATGGCTACACCTTC	CASSSQITYGYTF